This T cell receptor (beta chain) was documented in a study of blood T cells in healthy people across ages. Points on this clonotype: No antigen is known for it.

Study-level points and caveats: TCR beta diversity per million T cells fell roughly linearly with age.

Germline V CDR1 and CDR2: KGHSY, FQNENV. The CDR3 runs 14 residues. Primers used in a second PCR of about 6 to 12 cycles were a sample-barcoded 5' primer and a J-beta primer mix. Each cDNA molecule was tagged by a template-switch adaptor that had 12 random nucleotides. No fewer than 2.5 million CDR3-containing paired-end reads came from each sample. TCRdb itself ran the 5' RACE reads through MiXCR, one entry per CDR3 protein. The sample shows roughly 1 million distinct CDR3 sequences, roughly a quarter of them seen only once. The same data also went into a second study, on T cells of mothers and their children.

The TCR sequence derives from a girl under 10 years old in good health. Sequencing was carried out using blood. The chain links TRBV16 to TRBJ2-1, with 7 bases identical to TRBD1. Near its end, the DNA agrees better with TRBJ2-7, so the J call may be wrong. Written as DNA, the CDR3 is TGTGCCAGCAGCCAATCGCCAGGGGGCTACGAGCAGTACTTC. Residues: CASSQSPGGYEQYF.